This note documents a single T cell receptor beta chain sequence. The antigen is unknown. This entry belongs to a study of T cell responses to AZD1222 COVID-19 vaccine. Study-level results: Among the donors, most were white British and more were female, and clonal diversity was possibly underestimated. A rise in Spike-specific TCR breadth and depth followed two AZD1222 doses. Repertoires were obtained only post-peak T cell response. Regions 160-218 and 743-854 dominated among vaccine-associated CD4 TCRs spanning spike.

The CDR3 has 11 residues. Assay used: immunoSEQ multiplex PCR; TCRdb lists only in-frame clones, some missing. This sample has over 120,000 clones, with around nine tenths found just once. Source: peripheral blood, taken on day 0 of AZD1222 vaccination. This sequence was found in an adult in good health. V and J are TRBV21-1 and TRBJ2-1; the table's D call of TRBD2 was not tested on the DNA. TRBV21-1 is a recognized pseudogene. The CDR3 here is CASTSSNEQFF. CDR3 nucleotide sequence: TGTGCCAGCACCTCGTCTAATGAGCAGTTCTTC.